This T cell receptor beta chain was captured in a study of T cell responses to AZD1222 COVID-19 vaccine. Study-wide results and caveats: Unmutated variant regions are reportedly targeted by nearly half of spike-specific TCRs.

Comment on this clone: Its antigen is unidentified.

The repertoire was sequenced with immunoSEQ multiplex PCR; TCRdb's copy has only in-frame clones and lacks some. Among 160,000 or so clones listed, more than 75% were seen once. Germline V gene lookup returns CDR1 SNHLY and CDR2 FYNNEI. CDR3 length equals 13 residues. V was cut by 6 bases and J by 6 bases, with 12 bases left in between. Sequenced here: peripheral blood, sampled 28 days after the second AZD1222 dose. V is TRBV2 and J is TRBJ2-1; D unresolved. This TCR derives from an adult who received the AZD1222 COVID-19 vaccine. The CDR3 bases are TGTGCCAGCAGGCTCACCGTGGCCAATGAGCAGTTCTTC. Its translation is CASRLTVANEQFF.